The TCR beta chain described here comes from a study of CXCR3-negative and CXCR3-positive naive CD8 T cells. Whole-study findings and limits: CXCR3-expressing naive cells carried TRB CDR3s more hydrophobic than those of CXCR3-negative naive cells.

On this clonotype itself: Its antigen remains unidentified.

cDNA libraries for TRB were generated by 5' RACE incorporating UMI labels. From the 5' RACE reads, TCRdb lists one entry per CDR3 protein and no DNA. Recorded here are some 150,000 distinct CDR3 sequences; the top ten clones represent 0.4% to 0.45%. The length of the CDR3 is 13 residues. V and J are TRBV12-3 or TRBV12-4 and TRBJ2-1. The specimen sequenced was naive CXCR3+ CD8+ T cells from blood. Subset in this sample: CD45RO-CCR7+CD27+CD95- naive CD8+ T cells expressing CXCR3 (TNR3+). This sequence was found in a human donor in good health. Some clones in this sample may be carry-over from other donors' samples. CDR3 protein: CASSFGNGVEQFF.